This T cell receptor beta chain is drawn from a study of identical twins. TCRdb fed the 5' RACE reads into MiXCR, producing one record per CDR3 protein. The sample lists 1.5 million to 2 million distinct CDR3 sequences; around a third were seen once. The sample taken for sequencing was cord blood. The receptor was derived from a newborn girl in good health.

In nucleotides, the CDR3 is TGTGCCATCAACTCAGGACGGGAGATCGACAATGAGCAGTTCTTC. This sequence encodes CAINSGREIDNEQFF. V and J are TRBV10-3 and TRBJ2-1; tentative D call: TRBD2 (6 bases). Germline CDR1 reads ENHRY; CDR2 reads SYGVKD. The CDR3 runs 15 residues. Between the trimmed V and J ends, which lost 7 bases and 5 bases, there was a span of 18 bases.